The clone carrying this T cell receptor beta chain was picked up a small number of times. Noted time point: newly diagnosed GD, antithyroid drugs for less than 3 months. Researchers made the TCR library from RNA that was extracted from PBMCs. CDR3-region Arm-PCR and iRepertoire HTBI primers produced the TCR beta libraries. TCRdb ran MiXCR on the multiplex PCR reads and lists one entry per CDR3 protein. The sample includes approximately 390,000 distinct CDR3 sequences, around 15% of them seen just once. This specimen comes from a study of regulatory T cells in long-lasting Graves disease. The CDR3 spans 17 residues. V lost 1 base and J 10 bases, leaving 20 bases between the germline ends. Germline CDR1 reads MGHRA; CDR2 reads YSYEKL. These same records also appear under a second study, on T cells in Graves' hyperthyroidism and ophthalmopathy. This second study says: Not enrolled were patients with uncontrolled infection, other autoimmune disease, pregnancy or lactation.

The receptor's source is a woman between 18 and 29 years old with Graves disease. Sequenced here: peripheral blood mononuclear cells (PBMCs), sampled at new diagnosis, from a patient treated with antithyroid drugs. The V gene is TRBV4-1, the J gene TRBJ1-6; D is uncertain. For the CDR3, the DNA is TGCGCCAGCAGCCAAGGCCCAGAGAAGAAGTATCGATCACCCCTCCACTTT. Protein: CASSQGPEKKYRSPLHF.